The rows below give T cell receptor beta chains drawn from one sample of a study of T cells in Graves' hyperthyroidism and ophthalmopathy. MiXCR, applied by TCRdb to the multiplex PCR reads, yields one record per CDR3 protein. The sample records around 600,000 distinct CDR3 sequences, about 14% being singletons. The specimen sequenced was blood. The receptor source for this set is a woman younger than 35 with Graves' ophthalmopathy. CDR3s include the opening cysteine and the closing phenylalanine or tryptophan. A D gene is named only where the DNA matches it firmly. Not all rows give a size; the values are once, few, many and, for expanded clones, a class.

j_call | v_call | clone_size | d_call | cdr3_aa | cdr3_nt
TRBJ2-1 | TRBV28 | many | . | CASSLLLHRGHNEQFF | TGTGCCAGCAGTTTATTGCTCCACCGAGGGCACAATGAGCAGTTCTTC
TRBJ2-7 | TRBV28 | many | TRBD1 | CASSPLAGQALYEQYF | TGTGCCAGCAGTCCGCTTGCGGGACAGGCATTATACGAGCAGTACTTC
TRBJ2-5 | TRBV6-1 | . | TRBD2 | CASSEIRTPGLAGIQGTQYF | TGTGCCAGCAGTGAAATCCGGACGCCCGGACTAGCGGGAATCCAAGGGACCCAGTACTTC
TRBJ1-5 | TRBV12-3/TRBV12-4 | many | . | CASSFGPGDQPQHF | TGTGCCAGCAGTTTTGGGCCAGGGGATCAGCCCCAGCATTTT
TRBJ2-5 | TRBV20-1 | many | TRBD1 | CSAQGAYQETQYF | TGCAGTGCTCAGGGGGCCTACCAAGAGACCCAGTACTTC
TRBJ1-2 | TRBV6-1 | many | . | CATPDLKNDGDYGYTF | TGTGCCACCCCGGACCTGAAGAACGATGGGGACTATGGCTACACCTTC
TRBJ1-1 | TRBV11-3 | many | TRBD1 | CASSLSGRQGIFMNTEAFF | TGTGCCAGCAGCTTAAGTGGGCGACAGGGGATATTCATGAACACTGAAGCTTTCTTT
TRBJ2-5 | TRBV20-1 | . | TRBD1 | CSASSGDRGLGETQYF | TGCAGTGCTAGTAGCGGGGACAGGGGGCTGGGAGAGACCCAGTACTTC
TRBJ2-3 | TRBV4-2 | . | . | CASSQENSGKTDTQYF | TGTGCCAGCAGCCAAGAAAACAGCGGCAAGACAGATACGCAGTATTTT
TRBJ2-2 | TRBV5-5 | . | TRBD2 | CTSSLEAAGTSGHTGELFF | TGTACCAGCAGCTTGGAGGCCGCTGGGACTAGCGGCCACACCGGGGAGCTGTTTTTT
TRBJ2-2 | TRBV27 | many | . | CASRGRGLNTGELFF | TGTGCCAGCAGGGGACGGGGACTTAACACCGGGGAGCTGTTTTTT